This is a list of T cell receptor beta chains from one sample in a study of blood T cells in healthy people across ages. Each CDR3 protein gets one entry after TCRdb re-called the 5' RACE reads with MiXCR. The table has 1.5 million to 2 million distinct CDR3 sequences, approximately 40% seen once; the top ten hold more than 20%. The sample consisted of blood. These receptors came from a human donor in good health. Each CDR3 is given with its conserved first and last residue. The order of the fields is J gene, clone size, D gene, V gene, CDR3 DNA, CDR3 protein. D genes are given only for firm matches. The size of a clone is reported for some rows only, either as once, few or many, or as a class for expanded clones.

j_gene: TRBJ2-5
abundance: .
d_gene: .
v_gene: TRBV25-1
CDR3nt: TGTGCCAGCAGTTGGCTAGCGATAGAGACCCAGTACTTC
CDR3aa: CASSWLAIETQYF

j_gene: TRBJ2-1
abundance: .
d_gene: .
v_gene: TRBV5-4
CDR3nt: TGTGTCAGCAGCTCGCAAGAACAGGGCACCCGGGAGCAGTTCTTC
CDR3aa: CVSSSQEQGTREQFF

j_gene: TRBJ1-2
abundance: .
d_gene: .
v_gene: TRBV28
CDR3nt: TGTGCCGGCAGTTTAAGTCCGAGGGGCTACACCTTC
CDR3aa: CAGSLSPRGYTF

j_gene: TRBJ2-5
abundance: few
d_gene: .
v_gene: TRBV12-3/TRBV12-4
CDR3nt: TGTGCCAGCAGTCCCCACTCCGGGGTACAAGAGACCCAGTACTTC
CDR3aa: CASSPHSGVQETQYF

j_gene: TRBJ2-7
abundance: few
d_gene: .
v_gene: TRBV4-3
CDR3nt: TGCGCCAGCAGCCAAGACAGTCAGGGATCCTACGAGCAGTACTTC
CDR3aa: CASSQDSQGSYEQYF

j_gene: TRBJ1-5
abundance: .
d_gene: .
v_gene: TRBV5-6
CDR3nt: TGTGCCAGCAGCTTAACCGGAGCATTGGGCAATCAGCCCCAGCATTTT
CDR3aa: CASSLTGALGNQPQHF

j_gene: TRBJ2-2
abundance: few
d_gene: .
v_gene: TRBV7-9
CDR3nt: TGTGCCAGCAGTTTGGCGGGGATAAACACCGGGGAGCTGTTTTTT
CDR3aa: CASSLAGINTGELFF

j_gene: TRBJ1-2
abundance: .
d_gene: .
v_gene: TRBV6-5
CDR3nt: TGTGCCAGCCGGGGCATTGGCGGCTACACCTTC
CDR3aa: CASRGIGGYTF

j_gene: TRBJ2-7
abundance: .
d_gene: .
v_gene: TRBV13
CDR3nt: TGTGCCAGCAGCATTTATTCGTCCAGCTCCTACGAGCAGTACTTC
CDR3aa: CASSIYSSSSYEQYF

j_gene: TRBJ2-5
abundance: once
d_gene: .
v_gene: TRBV7-9
CDR3nt: TGTGCCAGCAGCTTAGTGCCGGGGCTCGCCTGGGTAGAGACCCAGTACTTC
CDR3aa: CASSLVPGLAWVETQYF

j_gene: TRBJ2-3
abundance: .
d_gene: TRBD1
v_gene: TRBV20-1
CDR3nt: TGCAGTATCTACCGGACAGGGTGGGCGGATACGCAGTATTTT
CDR3aa: CSIYRTGWADTQYF

j_gene: TRBJ2-1
abundance: few
d_gene: TRBD1
v_gene: TRBV7-9
CDR3nt: TGTGCCAGCAGCTTAGCACTGGGGACAGGGAACTACAATGAGCAGTTCTTC
CDR3aa: CASSLALGTGNYNEQFF

j_gene: TRBJ2-3
abundance: .
d_gene: .
v_gene: TRBV29-1
CDR3nt: TGCAGCGTTGAAGGTCAAGGCGAAATGGCAGATACGCAGTATTTT
CDR3aa: CSVEGQGEMADTQYF

j_gene: TRBJ2-5
abundance: .
d_gene: .
v_gene: TRBV14
CDR3nt: TGTGCCAGCAGCCAAGATCGTAGGGATGAGCAGTACTTC
CDR3aa: CASSQDRRDEQYF

j_gene: TRBJ1-5
abundance: .
d_gene: .
v_gene: TRBV15
CDR3nt: TGTGCCACCAGCAGAGGTCCCCGCAGTGCCAATCAGCCCCAGCATTTT
CDR3aa: CATSRGPRSANQPQHF

j_gene: TRBJ2-3
abundance: .
d_gene: TRBD2
v_gene: TRBV6-6
CDR3nt: TGTGCCAGCAGTGGTAGCGGGGAGGGCACAGATACGCAGTATTTT
CDR3aa: CASSGSGEGTDTQYF

j_gene: TRBJ2-1
abundance: .
d_gene: TRBD1
v_gene: TRBV5-1
CDR3nt: TGCGCCAGCAGCACGGACCGGGACAGCTCCTACAATGAGCAGTTCTTC
CDR3aa: CASSTDRDSSYNEQFF

j_gene: TRBJ2-7
abundance: .
d_gene: .
v_gene: TRBV5-1
CDR3nt: TGCGCCAGCAGCTGGGCCTCGACAGCAACCTACGAGCAGTACTTC
CDR3aa: CASSWASTATYEQYF

j_gene: TRBJ2-7
abundance: .
d_gene: .
v_gene: TRBV7-2
CDR3nt: TGTGCCAGCAGCGCCGGCCTTTTCGAGCAGTACTTC
CDR3aa: CASSAGLFEQYF

j_gene: TRBJ1-1
abundance: few
d_gene: .
v_gene: TRBV29-1
CDR3nt: TGCAGCGGGGAAGAGTTGGGCACTGAAGCTTTCTTT
CDR3aa: CSGEELGTEAFF

j_gene: TRBJ1-4
abundance: few
d_gene: TRBD1
v_gene: TRBV7-9
CDR3nt: TGTGCCAGCAGCCCAACCGGGACAGAGAATGAAAAACTGTTTTTT
CDR3aa: CASSPTGTENEKLFF

j_gene: TRBJ2-3
abundance: .
d_gene: .
v_gene: TRBV4-2
CDR3nt: TGTGCCAGCCAACGGAGGACGGGGGCAGATACGCAGTATTTT
CDR3aa: CASQRRTGADTQYF

j_gene: TRBJ2-1
abundance: .
d_gene: .
v_gene: TRBV4-3
CDR3nt: TGCGCCAGCAGCCAAGAGAGAACCTCCGGTGAGCAGTTCTTC
CDR3aa: CASSQERTSGEQFF

j_gene: TRBJ1-6
abundance: .
d_gene: .
v_gene: TRBV20-1
CDR3nt: TGCAGTGCTCCAGGTTCACCCCTCCACTTT
CDR3aa: CSAPGSPLHF

j_gene: TRBJ2-7
abundance: many
d_gene: .
v_gene: TRBV27
CDR3nt: TGTGCCAGCAGTTACGGACCATACTACGAGCAGTACTTC
CDR3aa: CASSYGPYYEQYF

j_gene: TRBJ1-2
abundance: .
d_gene: .
v_gene: TRBV5-1
CDR3nt: TGCGCCAGCAACTTCGACAGTGCCTATGGCTACACCTTC
CDR3aa: CASNFDSAYGYTF

j_gene: TRBJ2-7
abundance: .
d_gene: TRBD2
v_gene: TRBV7-2
CDR3nt: TGTGCCAGCAGCTTAGGACTAGCGGGGGGAACGGGTGAGCAGTACTTC
CDR3aa: CASSLGLAGGTGEQYF

j_gene: TRBJ2-1
abundance: few
d_gene: .
v_gene: TRBV7-2
CDR3nt: TGTGCCAGCAGCTACGTGGGGGTGAACAATGAGCAGTTCTTC
CDR3aa: CASSYVGVNNEQFF

j_gene: TRBJ1-4
abundance: .
d_gene: TRBD1
v_gene: TRBV15
CDR3nt: TGTGCCACCAGCATAAGGACAGGGGGGAATGAAAAACTGTTTTTT
CDR3aa: CATSIRTGGNEKLFF

j_gene: TRBJ1-4
abundance: few
d_gene: TRBD1
v_gene: TRBV20-1
CDR3nt: TGCAGTGCTAGAGACCGACAGGGAGGCGAAAAACTGTTTTTT
CDR3aa: CSARDRQGGEKLFF

j_gene: TRBJ1-2
abundance: .
d_gene: .
v_gene: TRBV7-6
CDR3nt: TGTGCCAGCAGCGCTAAACAGGGTTATGGCTACACCTTC
CDR3aa: CASSAKQGYGYTF

j_gene: TRBJ2-7
abundance: .
d_gene: TRBD2
v_gene: TRBV6-6
CDR3nt: TGTGCCAGCAGACTAGCGGGGGGGAACTACGAGCAGTACTTC
CDR3aa: CASRLAGGNYEQYF

j_gene: TRBJ1-2
abundance: .
d_gene: .
v_gene: TRBV12-3/TRBV12-4
CDR3nt: TGTGCCAGCAGTTTATTAGGTCCGGAGGCTTATCTGAGGGGCTACACCTTC
CDR3aa: CASSLLGPEAYLRGYTF

j_gene: TRBJ2-5
abundance: .
d_gene: .
v_gene: TRBV29-1
CDR3nt: TGCAGCTCGGGCGTGCTAGGGGAGACCCAGTACTTC
CDR3aa: CSSGVLGETQYF

j_gene: TRBJ2-1
abundance: .
d_gene: .
v_gene: TRBV7-2
CDR3nt: TGTGCCAGCAGCTTATCGCGCAGGGTGTTATCGGGGAATGAGCAGTTCTTC
CDR3aa: CASSLSRRVLSGNEQFF

j_gene: TRBJ1-1
abundance: .
d_gene: .
v_gene: TRBV4-2
CDR3nt: TGTGCCAGCAGCCAGTATAGTGAAGTGGGAGCTTTCTTT
CDR3aa: CASSQYSEVGAFF

j_gene: TRBJ2-5
abundance: .
d_gene: .
v_gene: TRBV6-5
CDR3nt: TGTGCCAGCAGTTACTCGCCCGATGAGACCCAGTACTTC
CDR3aa: CASSYSPDETQYF

j_gene: TRBJ1-5
abundance: once
d_gene: .
v_gene: TRBV2
CDR3nt: TGTGCCAGCGACAGAGGGGTCCTGGGAGATCAGCCCCAGCATTTT
CDR3aa: CASDRGVLGDQPQHF

j_gene: TRBJ2-6
abundance: .
d_gene: .
v_gene: TRBV11-2
CDR3nt: .
CDR3aa: CASSPGTAVNYGYTFGSGTNVLTF

j_gene: TRBJ2-7
abundance: few
d_gene: TRBD1
v_gene: TRBV10-3
CDR3nt: TGTGCCATCAGGGGGGGGACAGGGACATCCTACGAGCAGTACTTC
CDR3aa: CAIRGGTGTSYEQYF

j_gene: TRBJ2-7
abundance: .
d_gene: .
v_gene: TRBV7-8
CDR3nt: TGTGCCAGCAGCTTAGTGTTTGTCAACTCTAAGTACTTC
CDR3aa: CASSLVFVNSKYF

j_gene: TRBJ2-1
abundance: .
d_gene: TRBD2
v_gene: TRBV4-3
CDR3nt: TGCGCCAGCAGCCAAGAGGACTTTTCCGGGGGGGTGAATGAGCAGTTCTTC
CDR3aa: CASSQEDFSGGVNEQFF

j_gene: TRBJ2-3
abundance: .
d_gene: .
v_gene: TRBV10-3
CDR3nt: TGTGCCATCAGTGCCCCGGACCTTCAGAGGGATACGCAGTATTTT
CDR3aa: CAISAPDLQRDTQYF

j_gene: TRBJ1-1
abundance: .
d_gene: .
v_gene: TRBV29-1
CDR3nt: TGCAGCGTTGCTTGGTATAGGAACACTGAAGCTTTCTTT
CDR3aa: CSVAWYRNTEAFF

j_gene: TRBJ1-4
abundance: .
d_gene: .
v_gene: TRBV29-1
CDR3nt: TGCAGCGTCGGACAGCGGAGGGACGAAAAACTGTTTTTT
CDR3aa: CSVGQRRDEKLFF

j_gene: TRBJ2-3
abundance: .
d_gene: TRBD1
v_gene: TRBV4-3
CDR3nt: TGCGCCAGCAGCCAAGTAACGGGGACAGCATCGAGCACAGATACGCAGTATTTT
CDR3aa: CASSQVTGTASSTDTQYF

j_gene: TRBJ2-7
abundance: .
d_gene: TRBD2
v_gene: TRBV29-1
CDR3nt: TGCAGCGTTGTCCTTCATCCTAGCGGCTACGAGCAGTACTTC
CDR3aa: CSVVLHPSGYEQYF

j_gene: TRBJ1-4
abundance: .
d_gene: TRBD1
v_gene: TRBV12-3/TRBV12-4
CDR3nt: TGTGCCAGCAGTACGAACAGGGGGCGTGAAAAACTGTTTTTT
CDR3aa: CASSTNRGREKLFF

j_gene: TRBJ1-2
abundance: few
d_gene: .
v_gene: TRBV7-9
CDR3nt: TGTGCCAGCAGCCCCGGGAGTTTCTATGGCTACACCTTC
CDR3aa: CASSPGSFYGYTF

j_gene: TRBJ2-5
abundance: .
d_gene: TRBD2
v_gene: TRBV6-2/TRBV6-3
CDR3nt: TGTGCCAGCAGGACTAGCGGGGGGGCCGTTGTTTGGGAGACCCAGTACTTC
CDR3aa: CASRTSGGAVVWETQYF

j_gene: TRBJ2-7
abundance: .
d_gene: .
v_gene: TRBV29-1
CDR3nt: TGCAGCGTTGGGCAGGCGATCTCCTACGAGCAGTACTTC
CDR3aa: CSVGQAISYEQYF

j_gene: TRBJ2-4
abundance: many
d_gene: .
v_gene: TRBV29-1
CDR3nt: TGCAGCGTTAAGACGGGTCGTTATAAGCAGTACTTC
CDR3aa: CSVKTGRYKQYF

j_gene: TRBJ1-2
abundance: .
d_gene: .
v_gene: TRBV10-3
CDR3nt: TGTGCCATCAGTGAGGCCCGGGGCTACACCTTC
CDR3aa: CAISEARGYTF